Following are 19 T cell receptor beta chains from one sample sequenced in a study of blood T cell repertoires in COVID-19. Some clones are missing from TCRdb's copy, which holds only in-frame ones; the method was immunoSEQ multiplex PCR. This table has tens of thousands of clones, about 91% appearing once. Sequencing used peripheral blood. These receptors originate from a woman aged 45-59 years with active COVID-19.

This chain links TRBV14 with TRBJ2-1; 9 nucleotides match TRBD2. Germline-derived CDR1 and CDR2 are SGHDN and FVKESK. Trimming at V came to 2 bases and at J to 7 bases, leaving 6 bases not matched to a gene. The CDR3 is made up of 15 amino acids. The CDR3 loop reads CASSQFLAGANEQFF. The CDR3 DNA reads as TGTGCCAGCAGCCAATTCTTAGCGGGAGCGAATGAGCAGTTCTTC.

The V call is TRBV2, the J call TRBJ2-2; 13 nucleotides line up with TRBD2. CDR1 and CDR2 (germline): SNHLY, FYNNEI. Losses at the gene ends were 6 bases for V and 5 bases for J; bases not matched to a gene: 6. The CDR3 is 16 residues long. CDR3 region: CASRRTSGSGTGELFF. In DNA form, the CDR3 reads TGTGCCAGCAGGAGGACTAGCGGGAGTGGAACCGGGGAGCTGTTTTTT.

The rearrangement joins TRBV19 to TRBJ1-2; 7 nucleotides align to TRBD1. The CDR3 sequence is 16 residues long. The V segment lost 5 bases and the J segment 3 bases; nucleotides outside the gene matches: 12. Germline V CDR1 and CDR2: LNHDA, SQIVND (reference sequence). CDR3 sequence (DNA): TGTGCCAGTAGTGGGATACAGGGGCTTCCTGACTATGGCTACACCTTC. Residues: CASSGIQGLPDYGYTF.

The chain recombines TRBV5-4 with TRBJ2-1; perhaps TRBD2 as D (5 bases). CDR1 and CDR2 (germline): SGHNT, YYREEE (reference sequence). The CDR3 sequence is 17 residues long. V dropped 0 bases and J dropped 6 bases, with 19 bases sitting between them. The CDR3 coding sequence is TGTGCCAGCAGCTTGGAAGTGACCACCCTCGGGGTCAATGAGCAGTTCTTC. Translation: CASSLEVTTLGVNEQFF.

The V call is TRBV30, the J call TRBJ1-1; a possible D gene is TRBD1 (6 bases). Germline CDR1 and CDR2: GTSNPN and SVGIG (reference sequence). CDR3 length equals 13 residues. The V and J ends lost 5 bases and 1 base respectively, with 11 bases between them. CDR3 in DNA: TGTGCCTGGGGTGGACAGAAGAACACTGAAGCTTTCTTT. Its protein is CAWGGQKNTEAFF.

The rearrangement joins TRBV11-3 to TRBJ2-1, with D possibly TRBD2 on 5 matching bases. V was cut by 5 bases and J by 8 bases, with 22 bases left in between. The germline CDR1 and CDR2 sequences are SGHNT and YENEEA. The CDR3 consists of 16 residues. Here the CDR3 DNA reads TGTGCCAGCAGCACCCAGTGGACTGCCGGCGGAGATGAGCAGTTCTTC. This sequence encodes CASSTQWTAGGDEQFF.

V and J are TRBV18 and TRBJ1-6; maybe TRBD1 (5 bases). The germline gives CDR1 KGHSH, CDR2 LQKENI. The CDR3 length is 15 residues. Trimming removed 2 bases from V and 6 bases from J, with 11 bases in between. The CDR3 here is CASSPSAQGNSPLHF. The DNA for the CDR3 is TGTGCCAGCTCACCAAGCGCCCAGGGTAATTCACCCCTCCACTTT.

This chain joins TRBV30 and TRBJ2-7; D may be TRBD1 (6 bases). Germline V gene sequence: CDR1 GTSNPN, CDR2 SVGIG (reference sequence). Trimming left V 3 bases short and J 2 bases short, with 11 bases between. The CDR3 loop spans 13 amino acids. CDR3 nucleotide sequence: TGTGCCTGGAGAGGGGGATCGGCCTACGAGCAGTACTTC. It codes for CAWRGGSAYEQYF. The whole variable domain, remainder taken from reference TRBV30 and TRBJ2-7, is SQTIHQWPATLVQPVGSPLSLECTVEGTSNPNLYWYRQAAGRGLQLLFYSVGIGQISSEVPQNLSASRPQDRQFILSSKKLLLSDSGFYLCAWRGGSAYEQYFGPGTRLTVT.

This chain links TRBV5-4 with TRBJ2-3; TRBD2 matches 7 bases. Germline CDR1 is SGHNT and CDR2 is YYREEE (reference sequence). The CDR3 length is 16 residues. V shed 4 bases, J shed 4 bases, and the junction held 12 bases outside the gene matches. CDR3 in DNA: TGTGCCAGCAGCCGCCCCGGTGGGAGGGCGCCAGATACGCAGTATTTT. This gives the protein CASSRPGGRAPDTQYF.

The chain is built from TRBV9 and TRBJ2-2, with D possibly TRBD1 on 7 matching bases. The CDR3 is made up of 16 amino acids. V was pared by 1 base and J by 5 bases, with 15 bases between. Germline V gene data show CDR1 as SGDLS and CDR2 as YYNGEE. The CDR3 sequence: CASSVWRGLGTGELFF. Here the CDR3 DNA reads TGTGCCAGCAGCGTATGGAGGGGGCTTGGAACCGGGGAGCTGTTTTTT.

This chain uses TRBV6-5 with TRBJ2-2, with 11 nucleotides matching TRBD2. After removal of 6 bases from V and 5 bases from J, the junction contained 2 bases not matched to a gene. Germline-derived CDR1 and CDR2 are MNHEY and SVGAGI. The CDR3 has 14 amino acids. The CDR3 nucleotides are TGTGCCAGCAGCCTAGCGGGAGGAACCGGGGAGCTGTTTTTT. It codes for CASSLAGGTGELFF.

The chain is built from TRBV5-4 and TRBJ2-7; 10 positions agree with TRBD2. In germline, CDR1 is SGHNT, CDR2 YYREEE (reference sequence). V shed 0 bases and J 0 bases; nucleotides not matched to a gene: 3. This CDR3 is 16 amino acids long. The CDR3 DNA reads TGTGCCAGCAGCTTGGGTCTAGCGGGAGCCTCCTACGAGCAGTACTTC. Protein: CASSLGLAGASYEQYF.

The chain is built from TRBV27 and TRBJ2-7; D is possibly TRBD2 (5 bases). The germline CDR1 and CDR2 sequences are MNHEY and SMNVEV (reference sequence). Trimming took 6 bases from V and 6 from J, leaving 15 bases between them. This CDR3 contains 13 residues. The CDR3 coding sequence is TGTGCCAGCAGGGGAGAGGGCCGGGGCGAGCAGTACTTC. Protein product: CASRGEGRGEQYF.

The chain combines TRBV5-1 with TRBJ2-5; 12 nucleotides align to TRBD2. The length of the CDR3 is 17 residues. With V trimmed by 3 bases and J by 2 bases, 8 bases remained unmatched. The germline CDR1 and CDR2 sequences are SGHRS and YFSETQ. CDR3: CASSSTGLAGTQETQYF. The CDR3 nucleotides are TGCGCCAGCAGCTCCACCGGACTAGCGGGGACTCAAGAGACCCAGTACTTC.

This chain joins TRBV27 and TRBJ1-6; D remains unclear. Trimming took off 10 bases at V and 6 bases at J, with 13 bases between the two ends. The CDR3 runs to 13 residues. Germline V gene lookup returns CDR1 MNHEY and CDR2 SMNVEV (reference sequence). DNA of the CDR3: TGTGCCACCTCCCCCCACGGTAATTCACCCCTCCACTTT. Protein product: CATSPHGNSPLHF.

In DNA, the CDR3 is TGTGCCAGCAGCGTAGAAAGCGGAAGAACTGAAGCTTTCTTT. Amino acids: CASSVESGRTEAFF. The rearrangement links TRBV9 to TRBJ1-1; no clear D. This CDR3 is built from 14 residues. CDR1 is SGDLS and CDR2 is YYNGEE in the germline V gene. V lost 0 bases to trimming and J lost 5 bases, with 11 bases between them.

The chain uses TRBV6-6 and TRBJ1-2; TRBD1 might be the D (5 bases). The CDR3 length is 12 residues. The germline V gene encodes CDR1 MNHNY and CDR2 SVGAGI (reference sequence). V lost 4 bases and J 5 bases, leaving 8 bases between the germline ends. Here the CDR3 DNA reads TGTGCCAGCAGTTCCGACAGTTATGGCTACACCTTC. Translation gives CASSSDSYGYTF.

V and J are TRBV19 and TRBJ1-2; 8 nucleotides agree with TRBD1. V was pared by 4 bases and J by 3 bases, with 10 bases of the junction left unmatched. The CDR3 runs 16 residues. Germline-derived CDR1 and CDR2 are LNHDA and SQIVND (reference sequence). This chain's CDR3 is CASSTEDRVRDYGYTF. CDR3 bases: TGTGCCAGTAGTACCGAGGACAGGGTTCGGGACTATGGCTACACCTTC.

In this sample, this clone turned up once. This chain connects TRBV3-1 (or the pseudogene TRBV3-2) to TRBJ2-5; D possibly corresponds to TRBD1 (7 bases). Germline V gives CDR1 LGHDT, CDR2 YNNKEL (reference sequence). This CDR3 is built from 14 residues. V dropped 4 bases and J dropped 4 bases, with 13 bases sitting between them. CDR3 DNA: TGTGCCAGCAGCCGTTCAGGGGGGAGAGAGACCCAGTACTTC. Its translation: CASSRSGGRETQYF.